The 9 T cell receptor beta chains given below trace back to one sample, sequenced in a study of T cell responses to AZD1222 COVID-19 vaccine. Assay used: immunoSEQ multiplex PCR; TCRdb lists only in-frame clones, some missing. The sample yields around 180,000 clones, around 92% seen once. The sample in question was peripheral blood, obtained on day 0 of AZD1222 vaccination. Receptors were obtained from an adult in good health.

In this sample, this clone turned up once. The chain uses TRBV29-1 and TRBJ2-6; D call uncertain. Trimming removed 4 bases from V and 4 bases from J, with 8 bases in between. CDR1 is SQVTM, CDR2 ANQGSEA, per germline. CDR3 length: 13 amino acids. CDR3 sequence (DNA): TGCAGCGTTGGGAATACGGGGGCCAACGTCCTGACTTTC. Residues: CSVGNTGANVLTF.

The genes are TRBV18 and TRBJ1-4; TRBD1 agrees at 9 bases. Trimming at V came to 3 bases and at J to 8 bases, leaving 13 bases not matched to a gene. The CDR3 covers 17 residues. Germline V gene data show CDR1 as KGHSH and CDR2 as LQKENI. CDR3 nucleotides: TGTGCCAGCTCACCCGGGACAGGGAGCAGGAGGGGAGAAAAACTGTTTTTT. It encodes CASSPGTGSRRGEKLFF.

The rearrangement links TRBV7-9 to TRBJ2-1, with 11 bases fitting TRBD2. From germline, CDR1 is SEHNR and CDR2 FQNEAQ (reference sequence). The CDR3 loop spans 16 amino acids. V was clipped by 5 bases and J by 1 base; unmatched bases: 4. As DNA, the CDR3 is TGTGCCAGCAGCGGGACTAGCGGACTTTCCTACAATGAGCAGTTCTTC. Translation gives CASSGTSGLSYNEQFF.

This rearrangement joins TRBV12-3 or TRBV12-4 to TRBJ1-1, with no clear D. The V gene lost 5 bases and the J gene lost 4 bases, with 8 bases spanning the gap. This CDR3 spans 12 amino acids. The CDR3 coding sequence is TGTGCCAGCAGTGACGAAAGCACTGAAGCTTTCTTT. This sequence encodes CASSDESTEAFF.

The chain has TRBV6-4 and TRBJ1-1; no firm D call. Trimming pared 2 bases from V and 0 bases from J, leaving 4 bases between. There are 13 residues in the CDR3. Germline V gene lookup returns CDR1 MRHNA and CDR2 SNTAGT. CDR3 bases: TGTGCCAGCAGTGACACTTTGAACACTGAAGCTTTCTTT. Translating gives CASSDTLNTEAFF.

The CDR3 sequence: CASSLKLQGNYGYTF. CDR3 in DNA: TGTGCCAGCAGCTTAAAATTACAGGGAAACTATGGCTACACCTTC. V gene TRBV5-4 combines with J gene TRBJ1-2; TRBD1 is a possible D gene (6 bases). CDR1 is SGHNT and CDR2 is YYREEE in the germline V gene (reference sequence). Between the trimmed V and J ends, which lost 2 bases and 2 bases, there was a span of 13 bases. The CDR3 sequence is 15 residues long. The full variable domain, rest sourced from reference TRBV5-4 and TRBJ1-2, is ETGVTQSPTHLIKTRGQQVTLRCSSQSGHNTVSWYQQALGQGPQFIFQYYREEENGRGNFPPRFSGLQFPNYSSELNVNALELDDSALYLCASSLKLQGNYGYTFGSGTRLTVV.

This chain uses TRBV12-3 or TRBV12-4 with TRBJ2-3; the D is unclear. Trimming removed 3 bases from V and 2 bases from J, with 6 bases in between. CDR3 length: 13 residues. For the CDR3, the DNA is TGTGCCAGCAGTTTGGCAGACACAGATACGCAGTATTTT. Its translation is CASSLADTDTQYF.

This chain uses TRBV15 with TRBJ2-7; D might be TRBD2 (6 bases). Between the trimmed V and J ends, which lost 3 bases and 1 base, there was a span of 13 bases. This CDR3 spans 15 amino acids. CDR1 is LNHNV, CDR2 YYDKDF, per germline (reference sequence). DNA of the CDR3: TGTGCCACCAGCAGCTCCCTCGGGGGTTCCTACGAGCAGTACGTC. Amino acid sequence: CATSSSLGGSYEQYV.

The chain employs TRBV29-1 and TRBJ1-1; 11 nucleotides line up with TRBD1. This CDR3 comprises 13 residues. The V and J ends lost 7 bases and 4 bases, in that order; junction bases with no gene match: 5. Germline-derived CDR1 and CDR2 are SQVTM and ANQGSEA. CDR3: CSAGTGGPTEAFF. In DNA form, the CDR3 reads TGCAGCGCCGGGACAGGGGGTCCCACTGAAGCTTTCTTT.